This T cell receptor beta chain appears in the sequencing data of a study of blood T cell repertoires in COVID-19. Study-wide background: Collection of acute and convalescent COVID-19 samples took place in the United States, Italy and Spain. Nucleic acid was either cDNA or gDNA, and it came from T cells, B-cell-depleted T cells, or PBMCs.

The CDR3 runs 16 residues. Germline V lookup: CDR1 MNHEY, CDR2 SMNVEV (reference sequence). The trim removed 5 bases at V and 0 bases at J, leaving 6 bases unmatched. On this clone: This same CDR3 is encoded by further DNA sequences in the sample.

Only in-frame clones appear in the TCRdb table, and some are missing; sequencing was by immunoSEQ multiplex PCR. The sample holds over 65,000 clones, around 87% seen once. This TCR derives from a human donor in a cohort sampled during active COVID-19. The chain recombines TRBV27 with TRBJ1-3, with 8 bases lining up with TRBD1. Sequenced material: peripheral blood. The CDR3 DNA follows: TGTGCCAGCAGTAGGGACAGGCCGAGCTCTGGAAACACCATATATTTT. Its protein product is CASSRDRPSSGNTIYF.